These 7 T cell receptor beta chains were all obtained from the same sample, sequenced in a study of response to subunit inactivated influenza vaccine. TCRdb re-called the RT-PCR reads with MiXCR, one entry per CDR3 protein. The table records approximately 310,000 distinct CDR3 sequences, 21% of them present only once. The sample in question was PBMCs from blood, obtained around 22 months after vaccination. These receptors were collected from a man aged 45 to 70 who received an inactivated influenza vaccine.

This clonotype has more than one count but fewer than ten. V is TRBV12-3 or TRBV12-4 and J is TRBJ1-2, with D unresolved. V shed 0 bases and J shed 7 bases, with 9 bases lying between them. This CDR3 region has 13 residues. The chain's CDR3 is CASSLASYGGYTF. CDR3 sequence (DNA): TGTGCCAGCAGTTTAGCCTCATATGGTGGCTACACCTTC.

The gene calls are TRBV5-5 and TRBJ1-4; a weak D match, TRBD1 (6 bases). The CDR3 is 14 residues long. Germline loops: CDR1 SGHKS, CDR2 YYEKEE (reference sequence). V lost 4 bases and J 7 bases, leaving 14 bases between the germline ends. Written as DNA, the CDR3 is TGTGCCAGCAGCCTGGGTCAGGGGATTGAAAAACTGTTTTTT. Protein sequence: CASSLGQGIEKLFF.

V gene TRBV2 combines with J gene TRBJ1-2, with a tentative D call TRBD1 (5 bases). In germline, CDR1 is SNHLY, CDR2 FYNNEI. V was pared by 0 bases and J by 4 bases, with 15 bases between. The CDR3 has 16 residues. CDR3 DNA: TGTGCCAGCAGTGAAGCTGGCCAGGGCCATACCTATGGCTACACCTTC. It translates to CASSEAGQGHTYGYTF.

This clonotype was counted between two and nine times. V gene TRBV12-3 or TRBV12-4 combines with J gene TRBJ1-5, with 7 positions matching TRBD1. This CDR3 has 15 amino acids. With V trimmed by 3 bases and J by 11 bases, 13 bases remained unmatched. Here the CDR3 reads CASSFRDSGVGAQHF. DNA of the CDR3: TGTGCCAGCAGTTTCCGGGACAGCGGAGTAGGAGCCCAGCATTTT.

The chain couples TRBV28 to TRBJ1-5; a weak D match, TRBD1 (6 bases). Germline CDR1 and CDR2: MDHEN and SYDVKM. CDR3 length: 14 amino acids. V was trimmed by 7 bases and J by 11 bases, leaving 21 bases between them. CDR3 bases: TGTGCCAGCACCCGAACAGGGACAATCCAGGCCCAGCATTTT. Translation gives CASTRTGTIQAQHF. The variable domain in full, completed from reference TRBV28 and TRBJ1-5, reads DVKVTQSSRYLVKRTGEKVFLECVQDMDHENMFWYRQDPGLGLRLIYFSYDVKMKEKGDIPEGYSVSREKKERFSLILESASTNQTSMYLCASTRTGTIQAQHFGDGTRLSIL.

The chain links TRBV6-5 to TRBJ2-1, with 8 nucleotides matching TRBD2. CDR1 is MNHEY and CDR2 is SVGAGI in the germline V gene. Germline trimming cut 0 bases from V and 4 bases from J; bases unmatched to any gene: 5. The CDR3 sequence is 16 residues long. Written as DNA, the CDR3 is TGTGCCAGCAGTTACTCGATGGCGGGGGGATACAATGAGCAGTTCTTC. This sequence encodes CASSYSMAGGYNEQFF.

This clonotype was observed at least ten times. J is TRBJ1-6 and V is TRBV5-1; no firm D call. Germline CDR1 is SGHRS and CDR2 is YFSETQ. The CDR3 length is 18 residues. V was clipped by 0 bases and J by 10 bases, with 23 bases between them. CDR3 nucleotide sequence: TGCGCCAGCAGCTTGGCAGGCATAACACCCACGGGAGGATCACCCCTCCACTTT. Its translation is CASSLAGITPTGGSPLHF.